This T cell receptor (beta chain) emerged from a study of low-dose radiotherapy and immunotherapy resistance in tumors. The time point: before trial treatment. The donors' treatment consisted of nivolumab, ipilimumab, aspirin, low-dose cyclophosphamide and low-dose radiotherapy. Trimming left V 6 bases short and J 7 bases short, with 12 bases between. This CDR3 region has 12 residues. In germline, CDR1 is MDHEN, CDR2 SYDVKM. With TRAV- and TRBV-specific primers, first-strand cDNA was made, covering the alpha and beta chains. TCR amplification ran about 20 PCR cycles using constant-region and V-primer adapter primers. TCRdb analysed the reads with MiXCR anew, one entry per CDR3 protein. The repertoire has around 76,000 distinct CDR3 sequences, 30% to 40% of them found once; the top ten carry 11%.

The V call is TRBV28, the J call TRBJ1-1, with D unclear. Specimen: PBMCs, collected before treatment. The clonotype comes from a female donor with ovarian cancer. The CDR3 protein is CASSWELGEAFF. The CDR3 coding sequence is TGTGCCAGCAGCTGGGAGTTAGGTGAAGCTTTCTTT.